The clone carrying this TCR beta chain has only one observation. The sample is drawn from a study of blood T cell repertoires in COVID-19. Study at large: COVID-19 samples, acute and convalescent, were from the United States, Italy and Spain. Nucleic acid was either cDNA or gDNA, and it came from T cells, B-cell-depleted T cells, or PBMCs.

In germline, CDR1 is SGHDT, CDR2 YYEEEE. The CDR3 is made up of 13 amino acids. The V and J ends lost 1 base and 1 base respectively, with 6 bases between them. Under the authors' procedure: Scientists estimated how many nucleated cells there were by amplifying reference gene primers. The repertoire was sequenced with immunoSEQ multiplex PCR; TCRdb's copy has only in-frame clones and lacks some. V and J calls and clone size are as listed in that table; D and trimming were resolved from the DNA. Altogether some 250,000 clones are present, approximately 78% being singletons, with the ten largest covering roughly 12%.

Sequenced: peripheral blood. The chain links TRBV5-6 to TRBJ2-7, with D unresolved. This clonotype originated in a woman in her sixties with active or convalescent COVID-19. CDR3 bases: TGTGCCAGCAGCTTGTTGAGGTCCTACGAGCAGTACTTC. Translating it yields CASSLLRSYEQYF. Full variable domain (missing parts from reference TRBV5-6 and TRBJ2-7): DAGVTQSPTHLIKTRGQQVTLRCSPKSGHDTVSWYQQALGQGPQFIFQYYEEEERQRGNFPDRFSGHQFPNYSSELNVNALLLGDSALYLCASSLLRSYEQYFGPGTRLTVT.